This T cell receptor beta chain originates from a study of glioma-infiltrating T cells after dendritic cell vaccination. Method: immunoSEQ multiplex PCR; TCRdb's copy keeps in-frame clones and lacks some. This sample yields just under 60,000 clones, of which 70% to 85% are seen a single time; around 14% belongs to the top ten. Sample time point: after dendritic cell vaccination, including at tumor progression/relapse. Trimming left V 6 bases short and J 4 bases short, with 18 bases between. Germline V lookup: CDR1 SEHNR, CDR2 FQNEAQ (reference sequence). The CDR3 length is 15 residues. This TCR was recovered from a human donor with glioblastoma. Source: blood, taken after dendritic cell vaccination. V gene TRBV7-9 combines with J gene TRBJ1-2; D is possibly TRBD1 (5 bases). CDR3 DNA sequence: TGTGCCAGCAGATCCATGCTGGAACAGGTCTATGGCTACACCTTC. Translation: CASRSMLEQVYGYTF.